The next 28 T cell receptor beta chains were all read from a single sample in a study of cytomegalovirus exposure and HLA in healthy donors (dated by TCRdb to the late 2010s). The library was obtained by the immunoSEQ multiplex PCR assay. For the multiplex PCR, a mixture combining 60 forward primers for TCR Vbeta segments and 13 reverse primers for TCR Jbeta segments was used. TCRdb holds this immuneACCESS table with in-frame rearrangements only. Some clones are missing; in checked studies, unresolved V genes explain under half, and the rest has no known cause. For this sample the table gives 100,000 to 150,000 clones, of which over 65% were detected only once. Approximately 8.5% of the sample is in the top ten clones. Sequenced: PBMCs. These receptors all come from a woman between 40 and 55 years old in good health and CMV-seropositive.

The chain combines TRBV18 with TRBJ1-5, with 7 bases aligning to TRBD1. Germline CDR1 KGHSH, CDR2 LQKENI. With V trimmed by 6 bases and J by 7 bases, 9 bases remained unmatched. The CDR3 totals 14 residues. The CDR3 bases are TGTGCCAGCTCTACAGGGGCGGTCGAGCAGCCCCAGCATTTT. This gives the protein CASSTGAVEQPQHF.

The chain is built from TRBV7-9 and TRBJ1-5, with D tentatively TRBD1 (5 bases). There are 14 residues in the CDR3. Trimming removed 4 bases from V and 0 bases from J, with 7 bases in between. Germline lookup yields CDR1 SEHNR and CDR2 FQNEAQ (reference sequence). CDR3 coding DNA: TGTGCCAGCAGCTCGCAGGGTAGCAATCAGCCCCAGCATTTT. As protein: CASSSQGSNQPQHF.

V and J are TRBV29-1 and TRBJ2-1, with 7 bases matching TRBD1. Germline assignment: CDR1 SQVTM and CDR2 ANQGSEA. V trimming: 6 bases; J trimming: 10 bases; junction bases outside the gene matches: 15. The CDR3 contains 14 residues. CDR3 DNA: TGCAGCGTCTACCTGGGGACAGCGACGTACGAGCAGTTCTTC. Translation gives CSVYLGTATYEQFF.

This chain joins TRBV10-3 and TRBJ1-2; 7 bases agree with TRBD1. The CDR3 extends over 14 amino acids. Germline CDR1 is ENHRY and CDR2 is SYGVKD. J gave up 8 bases and V 0 bases, and 6 bases lay outside the gene matches. In nucleotides, the CDR3 is TGTGCCATCAGTGAGTCAAGACAGGGTGACGGCTACACCTTC. Amino acids: CAISESRQGDGYTF.

The chain carries TRBV7-2 and TRBJ1-3, with D perhaps matching TRBD1 (5 bases). Trimming stripped 1 base from V and 3 bases from J, with 13 bases between. The CDR3 totals 16 residues. Germline CDR1 is SGHTA and CDR2 is FQGNSA. Here the CDR3 reads CASSLGSRVVGNTIYF. DNA of the CDR3: TGTGCCAGCAGCTTAGGTTCCAGGGTTGTTGGAAACACCATATATTTT. Supplemented by reference TRBV7-2 and TRBJ1-3, the full variable domain reads GAGVSQSPSNKVTEKGKDVELRCDPISGHTALYWYRQSLGQGLEFLIYFQGNSAPDKSGLPSDRFSAERTGGSVSTLTIQRTQQEDSAVYLCASSLGSRVVGNTIYFGEGSWLTVV.

The chain has TRBV2 and TRBJ2-7, with 8 nucleotides matching TRBD2. CDR3 size: 15 residues. Per germline, CDR1 SNHLY and CDR2 FYNNEI. V was pared by 5 bases and J by 2 bases, with 8 bases of the junction left unmatched. This chain's CDR3 is CASSPGSGGAYEQYF. CDR3 sequence (DNA): TGTGCCAGCAGTCCCGGGAGCGGGGGAGCCTACGAGCAGTACTTC.

The chain couples TRBV6-1 to TRBJ2-7; D perhaps matches TRBD1 (6 bases). Germline loops: CDR1 MNHNS, CDR2 SASEGT. Trimming stripped 0 bases from V and 4 bases from J, with 10 bases between. The CDR3 is 14 amino acids. CDR3 coding DNA: TGTGCCAGCAGTGAAGCGTTAGACAGGTACGAGCAGTACTTC. Protein: CASSEALDRYEQYF.

The CDR3 bases are TGTGCCATCCGGGGACAGCGGACGACTGAAGCTTTCTTT. Translating gives CAIRGQRTTEAFF. This chain joins TRBV10-3 and TRBJ1-1; TRBD1 matches at 7 bases. The CDR3 length is 13 residues. V trimming: 8 bases; J trimming: 5 bases; junction bases outside the gene matches: 8. Looked up from germline, CDR1 is ENHRY and CDR2 is SYGVKD.

V and J are TRBV15 and TRBJ1-5, with 8 bases matching TRBD1. The CDR3 has 15 amino acids. V shed 5 bases and J 4 bases; nucleotides not matched to a gene: 7. CDR1 is LNHNV and CDR2 is YYDKDF in the germline V gene (reference sequence). CDR3 coding DNA: TGTGCCACCAGCGGGAGGGGACAGGTAAATCAGCCCCAGCATTTT. This translates into CATSGRGQVNQPQHF.

By share, this clone counts as medium-sized. V is TRBV9 and J is TRBJ2-1; D is undetermined. Between the trimmed V and J ends, which lost 1 base and 4 bases, there was a span of 6 bases. Germline V gene sequence: CDR1 SGDLS, CDR2 YYNGEE. The CDR3 runs to 13 residues. CDR3 region: CASSVNSYNEQFF. The CDR3, as DNA: TGTGCCAGCAGCGTAAACAGTTACAATGAGCAGTTCTTC.

The chain couples TRBV11-1 to TRBJ2-3; D perhaps matches TRBD2 (5 bases). This CDR3 comprises 17 residues. The germline gives CDR1 SGHAT, CDR2 FQDESV (reference sequence). V lost 3 bases to trimming and J lost 0 bases, with 16 bases between them. CDR3 in amino acids: CASSFTRERFSTDTQYF. For the CDR3, the DNA is TGTGCCAGCAGCTTTACTAGGGAAAGGTTTAGCACAGATACGCAGTATTTT. The full variable domain, its missing parts supplied by reference TRBV11-1 and TRBJ2-3, is EAEVAQSPRYKITEKSQAVAFWCDPISGHATLYWYRQILGQGPELLVQFQDESVVDDSQLPKDRFSAERLKGVDSTLKIQPAELGDSAMYLCASSFTRERFSTDTQYFGPGTRLTVL.

This clone was recorded a few times. The V gene is TRBV5-1, the J gene TRBJ2-2; a possible D gene is TRBD1 (6 bases). V was pared by 3 bases and J by 3 bases, with 18 bases between. The CDR3 is 17 residues long. Germline V CDR1 and CDR2: SGHRS, YFSETQ. The CDR3 loop is CASSSAHTGLDTGELFF. DNA for the CDR3: TGCGCCAGCAGCTCCGCCCACACAGGGCTGGACACCGGGGAGCTGTTTTTT.

V usage is TRBV5-4 and J usage is TRBJ2-7, with D perhaps matching TRBD1 (6 bases). V dropped 4 bases and J dropped 3 bases, with 14 bases sitting between them. CDR3 length: 14 amino acids. The germline CDR1 and CDR2 sequences are SGHNT and YYREEE (reference sequence). CDR3 in amino acids: CASSLDRSGYEQYF. CDR3 coding DNA: TGTGCCAGCAGCCTCGACAGGTCCGGCTACGAGCAGTACTTC. The full variable domain, completed using reference TRBV5-4 and TRBJ2-7, is ETGVTQSPTHLIKTRGQQVTLRCSSQSGHNTVSWYQQALGQGPQFIFQYYREEENGRGNFPPRFSGLQFPNYSSELNVNALELDDSALYLCASSLDRSGYEQYFGPGTRLTVT.

The gene calls are TRBV27 and TRBJ1-6, with 8 bases fitting TRBD1. CDR1 and CDR2 from the germline V gene are MNHEY and SMNVEV (reference sequence). The CDR3 consists of 14 residues. J gave up 10 bases and V 6 bases, and 8 bases lay outside the gene matches. The CDR3 loop reads CASSPGTGRSPLHF. For the CDR3, the DNA is TGTGCCAGCAGCCCCGGGACAGGCCGCTCACCCCTCCACTTT.

The V call is TRBV2, the J call TRBJ2-7; unclear D gene. The V and J ends lost 3 bases and 6 bases respectively, with 15 bases between them. Germline V gene sequence: CDR1 SNHLY, CDR2 FYNNEI. The CDR3 spans 14 residues. The CDR3 loop reads CASSEGRVPGEQYF. The CDR3 DNA is TGTGCCAGCAGTGAGGGCCGTGTACCCGGCGAGCAGTACTTC.

The DNA for the CDR3 is TGTGCCAGCAGCCAGGAGGACGGTGGTACGCAGTATTTT. Amino acid sequence: CASSQEDGGTQYF. The gene calls are TRBV4-2 and TRBJ2-3; perhaps TRBD2 as D (5 bases). This CDR3 contains 13 residues. Trimming took 3 bases from V and 8 from J, leaving 12 bases between them. Germline values: CDR1 LGHNA, CDR2 YNFKEQ.

V gene TRBV11-2 combines with J gene TRBJ1-1; D ambiguous. Germline CDR1 and CDR2: SGHAT and FQNNGV. This CDR3 comprises 17 residues. Deletions cut 0 bases from V and 0 bases from J, with 14 bases between. The CDR3 reads CASSLDRVRKLNTEAFF. In DNA form, the CDR3 reads TGTGCCAGCAGCTTAGATCGGGTCCGAAAACTGAACACTGAAGCTTTCTTT.

The chain recombines TRBV28 with TRBJ2-7; possibly TRBD1 for D (5 bases). The germline gives CDR1 MDHEN, CDR2 SYDVKM. Between the trimmed V and J ends, which lost 6 bases and 6 bases, there was a span of 21 bases. The CDR3 runs 15 residues. CDR3 DNA sequence: TGTGCCAGCAGGGTCACAAGGGGTTGGGGTGGCGAGCAGTACTTC. Amino acids: CASRVTRGWGGEQYF.

This chain links TRBV5-1 with TRBJ2-7, with 8 bases fitting TRBD2. The CDR3 spans 14 residues. J was trimmed by 8 bases and V by 0 bases; bases with no gene match: 7. Per the germline V gene, CDR1 is SGHRS and CDR2 is YFSETQ. CDR3 region: CASSLALAEIQQYF. The CDR3 DNA reads as TGCGCCAGCAGCTTGGCACTAGCGGAGATCCAGCAGTACTTC.

A single count supports this clone. The V gene is TRBV13, the J gene TRBJ1-1, with 10 bases lining up with TRBD1. CDR1 PRHDT and CDR2 FYEKMQ come from the germline V gene (reference sequence). The CDR3 is 14 residues long. Trimming removed 5 bases from V and 5 bases from J; junction bases left unmatched: 5. CDR3 sequence (DNA): TGTGCCAGCAGCACATGGACAGGGGGGACTGAAGCTTTCTTT. Encoded protein: CASSTWTGGTEAFF.

This clone was detected a few times. This chain uses TRBV30 with TRBJ2-7; tentatively, D is TRBD1 (5 bases). Germline V gene sequence: CDR1 GTSNPN, CDR2 SVGIG (reference sequence). The CDR3 sequence is 11 residues long. Between the trimmed V and J ends, which lost 2 bases and 6 bases, there was a span of 8 bases. CDR3 sequence: CAWSQGIEQYF. Here the CDR3 DNA reads TGTGCCTGGAGTCAGGGCATCGAGCAGTACTTC.

This rearrangement joins TRBV2 to TRBJ1-2, with D possibly being TRBD1 (5 bases). The V end lost 8 bases, the J end lost 3 bases, and 13 bases lay between the germline ends. The germline gives CDR1 SNHLY, CDR2 FYNNEI. This CDR3 is built from 13 residues. CDR3 sequence: CASAPRADYGYTF. As DNA, the CDR3 is TGTGCCAGCGCACCCAGGGCGGACTATGGCTACACCTTC.

The J gene is TRBJ2-7, the V gene TRBV2; TRBD2 matches 7 bases. The CDR3 runs 15 residues. Germline values: CDR1 SNHLY, CDR2 FYNNEI. V lost 7 bases and J lost 6; bases outside the gene matches: 15. CDR3 region: CASNHPGRREGEQYF. For the CDR3, the DNA is TGTGCCAGCAACCATCCCGGCCGAAGGGAGGGCGAGCAGTACTTC. The full variable domain, completed using reference TRBV2 and TRBJ2-7, is EPEVTQTPSHQVTQMGQEVILRCVPISNHLYFYWYRQILGQKVEFLVSFYNNEISEKSEIFDDQFSVERPDGSNFTLKIRSTKLEDSAMYFCASNHPGRREGEQYFGPGTRLTVT.

The rearrangement uses TRBV6-1 and TRBJ2-7; TRBD1 is a possible D gene (7 bases). The V end lost 6 bases, the J end lost 3 bases, and 15 bases lay between the germline ends. The CDR3 length is 14 residues. The germline V gene encodes CDR1 MNHNS and CDR2 SASEGT. CDR3 amino acids: CASSRQGGIYEQYF. DNA of the CDR3: TGTGCCAGCAGCAGACAGGGCGGGATCTACGAGCAGTACTTC.

The CDR3 DNA follows: TGTGCCAGCAGTAACGGGGTGGAGGGCTACACCTTC. It yields the protein CASSNGVEGYTF. The rearrangement joins TRBV2 to TRBJ1-2; D remains unclear. The CDR3 runs 12 residues. Germline V gene data show CDR1 as SNHLY and CDR2 as FYNNEI. Deletions cut 5 bases from V and 8 bases from J, with 12 bases between.

V and J are TRBV18 and TRBJ2-7, with D possibly matching TRBD1 (6 bases). The CDR3 has 13 amino acids. Germline V gene data show CDR1 as KGHSH and CDR2 as LQKENI. V was trimmed by 3 bases and J by 3 bases, leaving 9 bases between them. As DNA, the CDR3 is TGTGCCAGCTCACCGGACAGCTTCTACGAGCAGTACTTC. Translation: CASSPDSFYEQYF.

The CDR3 sequence: CAWGRSWGVRHF. The CDR3 DNA sequence: TGTGCCTGGGGCCGTTCGTGGGGAGTTCGTCACTTT. The chain joins TRBV30 to TRBJ1-6; D uncertain. The CDR3 sequence is 12 residues long. With 5 bases removed from V and 19 bases from J, the gap between germline ends came to 21 bases. Germline V lookup: CDR1 GTSNPN, CDR2 SVGIG (reference sequence). The full variable domain, completed using reference TRBV30 and TRBJ1-6, is SQTIHQWPATLVQPVGSPLSLECTVEGTSNPNLYWYRQAAGRGLQLLFYSVGIGQISSEVPQNLSASRPQDRQFILSSKKLLLSDSGFYLCAWGRSWGVRHFGNGTRLTVT.

The rearrangement joins TRBV9 to TRBJ2-3; tentatively, D is TRBD1 (5 bases). Per the germline V gene, CDR1 is SGDLS and CDR2 is YYNGEE. Between the trimmed V and J ends, which lost 3 bases and 2 bases, there was a span of 13 bases. The CDR3 sequence is 15 residues long. The CDR3 sequence is CASSADSRLTDTQYF. CDR3 bases: TGTGCCAGCAGCGCTGACAGCCGCCTCACAGATACGCAGTATTTT. Filled out from reference TRBV9 and TRBJ2-3, the complete variable domain reads DSGVTQTPKHLITATGQRVTLRCSPRSGDLSVYWYQQSLDQGLQFLIQYYNGEERAKGNILERFSAQQFPDLHSELNLSSLELGDSALYFCASSADSRLTDTQYFGPGTRLTVL.